These T cell receptor beta chains were read from a single sample in a study of blood T cell repertoires in COVID-19. Libraries were prepared by immunoSEQ multiplex PCR; TCRdb keeps only in-frame clonotypes and omits some of them. The data show 250,000 to 300,000 clones, roughly 89% seen once. The specimen was PBMCs or T cells enriched from blood (not recorded which). Receptor source: a woman between 55 and 75 years old who had recovered from COVID-19. Both conserved end residues are part of each CDR3. The D gene is left open where the match is weak. The listing skips clone size in some rows; elsewhere it reads once, few, many or a size class.

V	D	length	size	J	CDR3	DNA
TRBV2	NA	15	once	TRBJ1-1	CASSAGGGHHTEAFF	TGTGCCAGCAGTGCTGGCGGGGGCCATCACACTGAAGCTTTCTTT
TRBV21-1	NA	16	NA	TRBJ2-5	CASSPFFRGLKETQYF	TGTGCCAGCAGCCCGTTTTTCAGGGGGCTTAAAGAGACCCAGTACTTC
TRBV20-1	NA	11	few	TRBJ1-2	CSAGGQPGYTF	TGCAGTGCTGGGGGACAACCGGGCTACACCTTC
TRBV7-9	NA	14	once	TRBJ2-5	CASRSPGDQETQYF	TGTGCCAGCAGGTCCCCCGGGGATCAAGAGACCCAGTACTTC
TRBV7-9	TRBD1	15	NA	TRBJ2-7	CASSASGGQPYEQYF	TGTGCCAGCAGCGCATCAGGGGGACAGCCCTACGAGCAGTACTTC
TRBV15	NA	14	NA	TRBJ2-1	CAIREESSYNEQFF	TGTGCCATCAGGGAGGAAAGCTCCTACAATGAGCAGTTCTTC
TRBV19	NA	12	NA	TRBJ2-7	CASNDGRSEQYF	TGTGCCAGTAATGATGGCCGGAGCGAGCAGTACTTC
TRBV6-2/TRBV6-3	NA	16	NA	TRBJ1-1	CASSPLGAGMNTEAFF	TGTGCCAGCAGCCCCTTGGGGGCCGGGATGAACACTGAAGCTTTCTTT
TRBV6-1	NA	18	NA	TRBJ2-1	CASSESITGKRTYNEQFF	TGTGCCAGCAGTGAGAGTATAACAGGGAAAAGGACCTACAATGAGCAGTTCTTC
TRBV5-1	NA	16	NA	TRBJ1-3	CASSFTARVSGNTIYF	TGCGCCAGCAGCTTTACCGCCAGGGTTTCTGGAAACACCATATATTTT
TRBV28	TRBD1	14	NA	TRBJ2-5	CATQTGVYQETQYF	TGTGCCACCCAAACAGGGGTATACCAAGAGACCCAGTACTTC
TRBV28	NA	13	NA	TRBJ1-2	CASGGSTSRGYTF	TGTGCCAGCGGGGGGTCCACCTCTCGGGGCTACACCTTC
TRBV9	TRBD1	15	NA	TRBJ1-5	CASSGRGSDNQPQHF	TGTGCCAGCAGCGGCAGGGGGTCAGACAATCAGCCCCAGCATTTT
TRBV29-1	TRBD1	15	NA	TRBJ1-5	CSIKTGTGPNQPQHF	TGCAGCATAAAAACCGGGACAGGCCCCAATCAGCCCCAGCATTTT
TRBV30	TRBD1	14	once	TRBJ1-2	CAWRDRGRAYGYTF	TGTGCCTGGAGGGACAGGGGGAGAGCCTATGGCTACACCTTC
TRBV5-1	NA	14	once	TRBJ1-2	CASSPGGTLYGYTF	TGCGCCAGCAGCCCGGGTGGGACTCTCTATGGCTACACCTTC
TRBV28	NA	13	once	TRBJ2-3	CASSPLGRQAQYF	TGTGCCAGCAGTCCCCTAGGGCGACAGGCGCAGTATTTT
TRBV19	TRBD1	16	NA	TRBJ2-5	CASSGSPTGGLETQYF	TGTGCCAGTAGTGGGTCTCCGACAGGGGGTTTGGAGACCCAGTACTTC
TRBV11-2	TRBD1	13	NA	TRBJ1-1	CASSLRDRGEAFF	TGTGCCAGCAGCTTACGGGACAGGGGTGAAGCTTTCTTT
TRBV2	NA	12	NA	TRBJ2-7	CASSREDYEQYF	TGTGCCAGCAGCAGAGAGGATTACGAGCAGTACTTC
TRBV5-5	NA	13	NA	TRBJ2-7	CASSLSSVYEQYF	TGTGCCAGCAGCCTAAGCAGCGTTTACGAGCAGTACTTC
TRBV5-6	TRBD1	14	once	TRBJ2-2	CASSLRQGAGELFF	TGTGCCAGCAGCTTACGACAGGGGGCCGGGGAGCTGTTTTTT